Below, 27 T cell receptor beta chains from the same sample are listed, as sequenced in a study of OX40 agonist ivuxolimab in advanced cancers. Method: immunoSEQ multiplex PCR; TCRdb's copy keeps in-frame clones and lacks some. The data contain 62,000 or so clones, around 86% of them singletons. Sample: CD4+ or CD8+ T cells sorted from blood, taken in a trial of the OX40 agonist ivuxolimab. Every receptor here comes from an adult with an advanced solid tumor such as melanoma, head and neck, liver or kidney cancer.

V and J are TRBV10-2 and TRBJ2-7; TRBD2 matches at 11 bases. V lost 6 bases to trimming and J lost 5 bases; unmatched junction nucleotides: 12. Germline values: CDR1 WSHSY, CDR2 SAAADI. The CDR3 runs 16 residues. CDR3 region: CASRPPTSGRRHEQYF. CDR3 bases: TGCGCCAGCAGACCTCCCACTAGCGGGAGACGCCACGAGCAGTACTTC.

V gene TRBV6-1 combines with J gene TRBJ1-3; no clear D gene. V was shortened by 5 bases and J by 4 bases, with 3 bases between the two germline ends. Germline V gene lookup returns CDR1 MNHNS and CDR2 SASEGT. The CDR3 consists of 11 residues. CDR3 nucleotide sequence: TGTGCCAGCAGTCAGGGAAACACCATATATTTT. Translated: CASSQGNTIYF.

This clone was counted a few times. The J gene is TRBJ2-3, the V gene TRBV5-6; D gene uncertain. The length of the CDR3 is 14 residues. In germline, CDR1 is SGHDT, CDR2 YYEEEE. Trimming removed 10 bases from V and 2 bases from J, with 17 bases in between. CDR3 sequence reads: CAGGPGLSTDTQYF. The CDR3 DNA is TGTGCCGGCGGACCCGGTCTCTCCACAGATACGCAGTATTTT.

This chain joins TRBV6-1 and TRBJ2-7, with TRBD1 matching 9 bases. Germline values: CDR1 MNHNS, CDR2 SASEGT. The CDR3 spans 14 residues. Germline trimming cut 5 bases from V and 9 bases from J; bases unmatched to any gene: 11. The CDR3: CASSREGTGYWQYF. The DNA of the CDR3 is TGTGCCAGCAGTCGAGAAGGGACAGGGTACTGGCAGTACTTC.

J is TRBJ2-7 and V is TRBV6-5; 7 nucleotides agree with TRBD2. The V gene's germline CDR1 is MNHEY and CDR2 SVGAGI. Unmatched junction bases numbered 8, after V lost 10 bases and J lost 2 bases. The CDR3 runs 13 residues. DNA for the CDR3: TGTGCCACCTCGCGGGGGACTACCTACGAGCAGTACTTC. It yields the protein CATSRGTTYEQYF.

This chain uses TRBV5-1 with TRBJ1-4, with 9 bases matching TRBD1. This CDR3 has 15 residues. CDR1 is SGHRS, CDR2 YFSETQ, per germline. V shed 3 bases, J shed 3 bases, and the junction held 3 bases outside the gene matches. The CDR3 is CASSSDRGANEKLFF. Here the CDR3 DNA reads TGCGCCAGCAGCTCCGACAGGGGGGCTAATGAAAAACTGTTTTTT.

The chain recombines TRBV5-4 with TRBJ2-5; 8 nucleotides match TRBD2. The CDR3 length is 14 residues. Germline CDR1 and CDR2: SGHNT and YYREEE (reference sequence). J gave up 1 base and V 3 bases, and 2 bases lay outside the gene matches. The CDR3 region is CASSSLAGQETQYF. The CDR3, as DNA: TGTGCCAGCAGCTCTCTAGCGGGCCAAGAGACCCAGTACTTC.

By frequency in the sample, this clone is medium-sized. The DNA for the CDR3 is TGTGCCAGCAGCTTAGATCAGGGAGATCAGCCCCAGCATTTT. Protein sequence: CASSLDQGDQPQHF. The chain employs TRBV11-3 and TRBJ1-5; tentative D call: TRBD1 (5 bases). The CDR3 is 14 amino acids. Germline CDR1 is SGHNT and CDR2 is YENEEA. Between the trimmed V and J ends, which lost 0 bases and 5 bases, there was a span of 8 bases.

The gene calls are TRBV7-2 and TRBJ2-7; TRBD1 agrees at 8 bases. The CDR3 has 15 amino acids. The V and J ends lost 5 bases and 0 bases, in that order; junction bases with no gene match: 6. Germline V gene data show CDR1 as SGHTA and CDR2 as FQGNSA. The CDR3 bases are TGTGCCAGCAGCAAGGGACAGGCCGTCTCCTACGAGCAGTACTTC. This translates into CASSKGQAVSYEQYF.

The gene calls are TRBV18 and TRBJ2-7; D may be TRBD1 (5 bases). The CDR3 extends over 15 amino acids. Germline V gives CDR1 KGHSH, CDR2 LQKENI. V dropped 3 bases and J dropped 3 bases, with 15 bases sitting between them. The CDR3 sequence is CASSPWGFKDYEQYF. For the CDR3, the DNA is TGTGCCAGCTCACCTTGGGGCTTCAAGGACTACGAGCAGTACTTC.

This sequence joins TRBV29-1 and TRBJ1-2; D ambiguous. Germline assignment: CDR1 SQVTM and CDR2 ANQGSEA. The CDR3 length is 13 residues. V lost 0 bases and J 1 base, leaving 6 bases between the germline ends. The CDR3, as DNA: TGCAGCGTTGAAGAAACAGATAACTATGGCTACACCTTC. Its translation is CSVEETDNYGYTF.

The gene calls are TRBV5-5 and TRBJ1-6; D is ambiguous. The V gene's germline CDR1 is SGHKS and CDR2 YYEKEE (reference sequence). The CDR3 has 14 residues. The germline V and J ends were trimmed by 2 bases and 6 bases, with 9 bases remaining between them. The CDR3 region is CASSFGDRNSPLHF. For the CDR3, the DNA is TGTGCCAGCAGCTTTGGGGATCGTAATTCACCCCTCCACTTT.

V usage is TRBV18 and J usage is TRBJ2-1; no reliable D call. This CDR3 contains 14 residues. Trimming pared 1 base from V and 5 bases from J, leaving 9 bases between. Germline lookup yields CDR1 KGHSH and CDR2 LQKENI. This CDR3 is CASSPQKINNEQFF. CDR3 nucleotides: TGTGCCAGCTCACCACAGAAGATTAACAATGAGCAGTTCTTC. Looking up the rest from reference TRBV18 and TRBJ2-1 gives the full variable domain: NAGVMQNPRHLVRRRGQEARLRCSPMKGHSHVYWYRQLPEEGLKFMVYLQKENIIDESGMPKERFSAEFPKEGPSILRIQQVVRGDSAAYFCASSPQKINNEQFFGPGTRLTVL.

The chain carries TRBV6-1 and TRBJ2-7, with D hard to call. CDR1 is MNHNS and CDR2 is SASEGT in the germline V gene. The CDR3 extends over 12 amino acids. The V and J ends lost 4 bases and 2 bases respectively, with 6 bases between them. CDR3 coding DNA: TGTGCCAGCAGTGCAGTTCCCTACGAGCAGTACTTC. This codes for CASSAVPYEQYF.

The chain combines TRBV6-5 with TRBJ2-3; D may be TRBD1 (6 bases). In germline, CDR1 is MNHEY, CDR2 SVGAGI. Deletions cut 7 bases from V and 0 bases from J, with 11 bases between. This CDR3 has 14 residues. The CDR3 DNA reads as TGTGCCAGCACCCTAGGGGGTAGCACAGATACGCAGTATTTT. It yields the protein CASTLGGSTDTQYF.

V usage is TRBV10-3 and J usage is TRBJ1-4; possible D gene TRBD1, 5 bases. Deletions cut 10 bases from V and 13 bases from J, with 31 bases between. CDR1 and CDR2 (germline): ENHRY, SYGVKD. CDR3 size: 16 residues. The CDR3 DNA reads TGTGCCACCTCCCAGCCCCCGCAGGGTAATTATATGAGACTGTTTTTT. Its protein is CATSQPPQGNYMRLFF.

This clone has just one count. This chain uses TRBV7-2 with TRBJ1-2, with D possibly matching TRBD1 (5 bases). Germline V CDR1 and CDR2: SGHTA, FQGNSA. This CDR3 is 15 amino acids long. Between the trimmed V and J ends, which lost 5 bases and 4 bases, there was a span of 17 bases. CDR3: CASSPEGVGTYGYTF. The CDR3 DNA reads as TGTGCCAGCAGCCCAGAAGGGGTCGGAACCTATGGCTACACCTTC.

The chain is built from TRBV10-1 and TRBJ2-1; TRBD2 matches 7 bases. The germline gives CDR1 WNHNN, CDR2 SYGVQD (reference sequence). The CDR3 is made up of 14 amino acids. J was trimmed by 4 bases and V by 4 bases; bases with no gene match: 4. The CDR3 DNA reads TGCGCCAGCAGTGCCGGGACTACTTACAATGAGCAGTTCTTC. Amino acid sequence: CASSAGTTYNEQFF.

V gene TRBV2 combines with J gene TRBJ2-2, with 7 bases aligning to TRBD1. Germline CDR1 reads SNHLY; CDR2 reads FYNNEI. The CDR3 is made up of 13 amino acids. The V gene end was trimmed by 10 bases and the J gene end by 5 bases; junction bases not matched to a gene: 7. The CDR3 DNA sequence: TGTGCCATAGGACAGGAAACAACCGGGGAGCTGTTTTTT. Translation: CAIGQETTGELFF.

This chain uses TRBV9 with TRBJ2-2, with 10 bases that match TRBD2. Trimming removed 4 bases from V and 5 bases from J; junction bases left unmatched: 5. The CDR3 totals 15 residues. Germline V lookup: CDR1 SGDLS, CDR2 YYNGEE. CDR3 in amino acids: CASSPRLAGTGELFF. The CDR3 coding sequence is TGTGCCAGCAGCCCCCGACTAGCGGGTACCGGGGAGCTGTTTTTT.

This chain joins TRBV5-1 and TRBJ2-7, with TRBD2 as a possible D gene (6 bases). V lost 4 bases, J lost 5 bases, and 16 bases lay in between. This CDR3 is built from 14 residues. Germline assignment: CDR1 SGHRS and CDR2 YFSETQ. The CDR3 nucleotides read TGCGCCAGCAGCCCCGGGACTCTCCCCAACGAGCAGTACTTC. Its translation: CASSPGTLPNEQYF.

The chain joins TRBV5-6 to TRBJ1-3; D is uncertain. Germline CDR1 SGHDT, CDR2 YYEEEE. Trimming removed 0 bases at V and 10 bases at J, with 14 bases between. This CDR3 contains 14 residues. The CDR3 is CASSLVAGGSTIYF. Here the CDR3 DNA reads TGTGCCAGCAGCTTGGTGGCGGGTGGAAGTACCATATATTTT.

The CDR3 DNA reads TGCGCCAGCAGCTCCGGGACTCCGAAAGGCTACACCTTC. It translates to CASSSGTPKGYTF. This chain connects TRBV5-1 to TRBJ1-2; TRBD1 might be the D (5 bases). The CDR3 has 13 amino acids. Per germline, CDR1 SGHRS and CDR2 YFSETQ. V was shortened by 3 bases and J by 8 bases, with 14 bases between the two germline ends.

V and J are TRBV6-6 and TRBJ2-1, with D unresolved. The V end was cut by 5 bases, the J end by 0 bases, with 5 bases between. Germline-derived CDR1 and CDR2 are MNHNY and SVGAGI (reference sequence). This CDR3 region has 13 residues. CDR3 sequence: CASSGISYNEQFF. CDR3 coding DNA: TGTGCCAGCAGTGGAATCTCCTACAATGAGCAGTTCTTC.

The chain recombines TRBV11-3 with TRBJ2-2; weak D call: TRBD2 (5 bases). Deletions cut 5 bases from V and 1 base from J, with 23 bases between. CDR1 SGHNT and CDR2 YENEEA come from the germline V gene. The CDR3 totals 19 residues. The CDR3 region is CASSPGLGQKRLNTGELFF. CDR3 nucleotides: TGTGCCAGCAGCCCCGGTTTAGGTCAAAAGCGGTTGAACACCGGGGAGCTGTTTTTT. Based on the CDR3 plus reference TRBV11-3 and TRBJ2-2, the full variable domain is EAGVVQSPRYKIIEKKQPVAFWCNPISGHNTLYWYLQNLGQGPELLIRYENEEAVDDSQLPKDRFSAERLKGVDSTLKIQPAELGDSAVYLCASSPGLGQKRLNTGELFFGEGSRLTVL.

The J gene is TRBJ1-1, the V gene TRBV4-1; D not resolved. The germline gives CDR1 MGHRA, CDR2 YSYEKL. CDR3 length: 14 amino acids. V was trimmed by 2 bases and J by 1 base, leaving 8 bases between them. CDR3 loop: CASSQWTGNTEAFF. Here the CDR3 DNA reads TGCGCCAGCAGCCAATGGACGGGGAACACTGAAGCTTTCTTT.

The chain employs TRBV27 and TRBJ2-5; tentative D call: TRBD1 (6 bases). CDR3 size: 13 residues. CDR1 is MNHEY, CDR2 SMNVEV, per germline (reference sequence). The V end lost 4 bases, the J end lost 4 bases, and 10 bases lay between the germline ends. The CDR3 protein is CASSSLRGETQYF. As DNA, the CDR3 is TGTGCCAGCAGTTCTCTCAGGGGAGAGACCCAGTACTTC.